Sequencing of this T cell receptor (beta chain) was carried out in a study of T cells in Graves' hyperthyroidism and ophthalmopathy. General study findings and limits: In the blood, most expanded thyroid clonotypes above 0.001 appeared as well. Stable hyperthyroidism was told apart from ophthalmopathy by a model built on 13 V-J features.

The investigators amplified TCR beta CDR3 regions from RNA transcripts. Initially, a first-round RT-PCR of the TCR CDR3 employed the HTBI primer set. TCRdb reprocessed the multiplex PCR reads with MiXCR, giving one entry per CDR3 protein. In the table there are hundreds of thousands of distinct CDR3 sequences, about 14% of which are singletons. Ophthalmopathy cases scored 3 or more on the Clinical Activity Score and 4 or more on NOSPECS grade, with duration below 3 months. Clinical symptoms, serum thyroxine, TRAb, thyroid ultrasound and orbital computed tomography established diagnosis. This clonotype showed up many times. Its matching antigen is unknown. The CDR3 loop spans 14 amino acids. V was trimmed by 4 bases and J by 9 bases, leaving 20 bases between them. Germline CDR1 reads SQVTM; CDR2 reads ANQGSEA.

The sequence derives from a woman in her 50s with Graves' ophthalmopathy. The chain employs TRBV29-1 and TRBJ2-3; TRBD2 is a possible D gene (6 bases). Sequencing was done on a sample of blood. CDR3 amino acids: CSVGGTSRFNTQYF. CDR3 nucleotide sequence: TGCAGCGTTGGCGGTACTAGCCGTTTTAACACGCAGTATTTT.